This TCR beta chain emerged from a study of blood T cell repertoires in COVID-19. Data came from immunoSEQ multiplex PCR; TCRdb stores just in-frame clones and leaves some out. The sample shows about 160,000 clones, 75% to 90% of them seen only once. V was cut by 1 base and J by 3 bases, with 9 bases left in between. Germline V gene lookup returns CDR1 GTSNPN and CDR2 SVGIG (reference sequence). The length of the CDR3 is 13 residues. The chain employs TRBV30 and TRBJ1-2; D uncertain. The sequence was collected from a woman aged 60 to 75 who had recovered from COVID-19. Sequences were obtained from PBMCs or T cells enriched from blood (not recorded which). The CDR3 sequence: CAWSGPTHYGYTF. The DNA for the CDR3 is TGTGCCTGGAGTGGCCCGACACACTATGGCTACACCTTC.